One sample yielded the 22 T cell receptor beta chains listed below, sequenced in a study of blood T cell repertoires in COVID-19. The assay was immunoSEQ multiplex PCR, and TCRdb's table has in-frame clones only and misses some. The sample consists of about 80,000 clones, 65% to 85% of them appearing once. Sequencing was performed on peripheral blood. The source is a woman older than 75 with acute or convalescent COVID-19.

The chain combines TRBV30 with TRBJ2-3; tentative D call: TRBD2 (5 bases). Germline CDR1 is GTSNPN and CDR2 is SVGIG (reference sequence). The CDR3 contains 16 residues. Trimming cost V 0 bases and J 3 bases, with 16 bases left between them. The CDR3 DNA sequence: TGTGCCTGGAGTGTAAGTCCCCGGGGTTGGACAGATACGCAGTATTTT. The encoded protein is CAWSVSPRGWTDTQYF.

This clone was picked up a small number of times. The rearrangement uses TRBV5-1 and TRBJ2-1; 8 bases are a match to TRBD2. Trimming took 2 bases from V and 3 from J; bases not matched to a gene: 4. CDR3 length: 15 amino acids. Germline CDR1 is SGHRS and CDR2 is YFSETQ. In nucleotides, the CDR3 is TGCGCCAGCAGCTTTAGCGGGGCGGGCTACAATGAGCAGTTCTTC. This gives the protein CASSFSGAGYNEQFF.

V is TRBV18 and J is TRBJ1-1, with no clear D. This CDR3 has 15 amino acids. Germline assignment: CDR1 KGHSH and CDR2 LQKENI. Deletions cut 3 bases from V and 4 bases from J, with 15 bases between. The CDR3 reads CASSPPSRAGTEAFF. The DNA for the CDR3 is TGTGCCAGCTCACCCCCGAGTCGAGCGGGCACTGAAGCTTTCTTT.

The chain carries TRBV3-1 (or the pseudogene TRBV3-2) and TRBJ1-1, with D possibly TRBD1 on 5 matching bases. CDR3 length: 15 residues. CDR1 and CDR2 (germline): LGHDT, YNNKEL (reference sequence). With 5 bases removed from V and 4 bases from J, the gap between germline ends came to 17 bases. The DNA for the CDR3 is TGTGCCAGCAGCGGAGGGAGGGGCTCGTTCACTGAAGCTTTCTTT. Its translation is CASSGGRGSFTEAFF.

The chain carries TRBV19 and TRBJ2-7; D ambiguous. The germline gives CDR1 LNHDA, CDR2 SQIVND (reference sequence). Trimming stripped 5 bases from V and 1 base from J, with 15 bases between. The CDR3 is made up of 15 amino acids. The CDR3 DNA reads as TGTGCCAGTAGTCTAGTTGTTGGGCCTTCCTACGAGCAGTACTTC. It encodes CASSLVVGPSYEQYF.

This chain links TRBV7-9 with TRBJ2-5, with D unclear. V lost 0 bases, J lost 4 bases, and 9 bases lay in between. The CDR3 runs 14 residues. Germline assignment: CDR1 SEHNR and CDR2 FQNEAQ (reference sequence). Here the CDR3 reads CASSLAELGETQYF. CDR3 nucleotides: TGTGCCAGCAGCTTAGCGGAGTTGGGAGAGACCCAGTACTTC.

This clone came up a few times. The chain is built from TRBV19 and TRBJ1-3; 7 bases match TRBD1. The CDR3 consists of 17 residues. From germline, CDR1 is LNHDA and CDR2 SQIVND (reference sequence). V trimming: 6 bases; J trimming: 1 base; junction bases outside the gene matches: 12. The CDR3 region has the DNA TGTGCCAGTAGCCGAAGACATACAGGGGCGTCTGGAAACACCATATATTTT. Translation gives CASSRRHTGASGNTIYF.

A remark on this clone: A much larger clone differs by one base, so this may be a read error. Distinct nucleotide sequences in the sample also encode this CDR3. This sequence joins TRBV5-4 and TRBJ2-2; 9 bases fit TRBD2. The V gene's germline CDR1 is SGHNT and CDR2 YYREEE (reference sequence). V lost 4 bases and J lost 7; bases outside the gene matches: 17. The CDR3 totals 18 residues. The CDR3 here is CASSPPRGAGGRNGELFF. As DNA, the CDR3 is TGTGCCAGCAGCCCACCCCGGGGGGCGGGGGGGCGGAACGGGGAGCTGTTTTTT.

This sequence joins TRBV11-2 and TRBJ2-7, with 8 bases aligning to TRBD1. J was trimmed by 1 base and V by 4 bases; bases with no gene match: 6. The CDR3 is made up of 15 amino acids. Germline V gene sequence: CDR1 SGHAT, CDR2 FQNNGV. This CDR3 is CASSYGQGSSYEQYF. The CDR3 region has the DNA TGTGCCAGCAGCTACGGACAGGGATCGTCCTACGAGCAGTACTTC.

V and J are TRBV6-5 and TRBJ2-2; D unclear. Germline CDR1 MNHEY, CDR2 SVGAGI. CDR3 length: 15 residues. Trimming pared 0 bases from V and 1 base from J, leaving 6 bases between. The CDR3 region is CASSYSPMNTGELFF. DNA of the CDR3: TGTGCCAGCAGTTACTCGCCTATGAACACCGGGGAGCTGTTTTTT.

The chain is built from TRBV12-5 and TRBJ2-2; D gene ambiguous. Trimming shortened V by 0 bases and J by 2 bases, and 13 bases separated the two germline ends. This CDR3 contains 17 residues. The germline V gene encodes CDR1 LGHNT and CDR2 FRNRAP. CDR3 amino acids: CASGLVTRSPNTGELFF. Written as DNA, the CDR3 is TGTGCTAGTGGTTTGGTAACGCGGTCCCCCAACACCGGGGAGCTGTTTTTT. Using reference TRBV12-5 and TRBJ2-2 for the parts outside the CDR3, the full variable domain is DARVTQTPRHKVTEMGQEVTMRCQPILGHNTVFWYRQTMMQGLELLAYFRNRAPLDDSGMPKDRFSAEMPDATLATLKIQPSEPRDSAVYFCASGLVTRSPNTGELFFGEGSRLTVL.

The CDR3 bases are TGCAGCGCCACTTCTAGCGGGCAGAACGAGCAGTACTTC. Translation gives CSATSSGQNEQYF. The genes are TRBV29-1 and TRBJ2-7; 8 bases agree with TRBD2. This CDR3 region has 13 residues. V trimming: 7 bases; J trimming: 5 bases; junction bases outside the gene matches: 10. Germline CDR1 reads SQVTM; CDR2 reads ANQGSEA.

The rearrangement joins TRBV2 to TRBJ1-5; D not certain. V dropped 1 base and J dropped 0 bases, with 7 bases sitting between them. Germline CDR1 SNHLY, CDR2 FYNNEI. The CDR3 totals 15 residues. DNA of the CDR3: TGTGCCAGCAGTGAAGTTACGGGTAGCAATCAGCCCCAGCATTTT. Translating gives CASSEVTGSNQPQHF.

The chain combines TRBV11-3 with TRBJ2-1; D may be TRBD2 (6 bases). Germline CDR1 SGHNT, CDR2 YENEEA. The CDR3 is 15 residues long. The germline V and J ends were trimmed by 1 base and 6 bases, with 13 bases remaining between them. The CDR3 DNA is TGTGCCAGCAGCTTAGGGGTTAGCGGTGCCAATGAGCAGTTCTTC. Protein: CASSLGVSGANEQFF.

The chain carries TRBV5-6 and TRBJ1-5, with TRBD1 matching 10 bases. The V gene's germline CDR1 is SGHDT and CDR2 YYEEEE. This CDR3 is 19 amino acids long. The trim removed 0 bases at V and 2 bases at J, leaving 11 bases unmatched. CDR3 coding DNA: TGTGCCAGCAGCTTGGCCCGGGACAGGGGCCCTCGGGGCAATCAGCCCCAGCATTTT. Protein sequence: CASSLARDRGPRGNQPQHF.

The gene calls are TRBV19 and TRBJ1-2; D gene unclear. From germline, CDR1 is LNHDA and CDR2 SQIVND (reference sequence). The V end lost 7 bases, the J end lost 2 bases, and 17 bases lay between the germline ends. The CDR3 has 15 residues. DNA of the CDR3: TGTGCCAGTATTCGCCTCCGGGGTTCGAACTATGGCTACACCTTC. Translating it yields CASIRLRGSNYGYTF.

In the case of this clone: Other DNA sequences of this sample code for an identical CDR3. The chain has TRBV30 and TRBJ1-1; 9 bases agree with TRBD1. J was trimmed by 1 base and V by 5 bases; bases with no gene match: 2. The germline V gene has CDR1 GTSNPN and CDR2 SVGIG (reference sequence). The CDR3 is made up of 13 amino acids. The CDR3: CAWSGQGNTEAFF. The CDR3 bases are TGTGCCTGGTCGGGACAGGGGAACACTGAAGCTTTCTTT.

The J gene is TRBJ1-3, the V gene TRBV18; D is possibly TRBD1 (5 bases). CDR1 and CDR2 from the germline V gene are KGHSH and LQKENI. The CDR3 loop spans 16 amino acids. The V gene lost 3 bases and the J gene lost 0 bases, with 12 bases spanning the gap. The DNA of the CDR3 is TGTGCCAGCTCACCTGACAGCTACAACTCTGGAAACACCATATATTTT. It specifies CASSPDSYNSGNTIYF.

This clone was picked up a small number of times. The rearrangement links TRBV3-1 (or the pseudogene TRBV3-2) to TRBJ2-7; perhaps TRBD2 as D (5 bases). V dropped 4 bases and J dropped 1 base, with 8 bases sitting between them. This CDR3 spans 13 amino acids. Germline V CDR1 and CDR2: LGHDT, YNNKEL (reference sequence). The CDR3 spells CASSLTRSYEQYF. CDR3 sequence (DNA): TGTGCCAGCAGCCTTACTAGATCCTACGAGCAGTACTTC.

This clone has only one observation. The rearrangement links TRBV29-1 to TRBJ1-2, with a tentative D call TRBD1 (5 bases). V was cut by 6 bases and J by 2 bases, with 10 bases left in between. CDR3 size: 12 residues. Looked up from germline, CDR1 is SQVTM and CDR2 is ANQGSEA. Written as DNA, the CDR3 is TGCAGCGTCGGGGGACCGAACTATGGCTACACCTTC. Its translation is CSVGGPNYGYTF.

The table lists this clone with a few counts. This chain links TRBV19 with TRBJ2-3; TRBD2 agrees at 7 bases. J was trimmed by 5 bases and V by 3 bases; bases with no gene match: 11. The germline V gene encodes CDR1 LNHDA and CDR2 SQIVND (reference sequence). This CDR3 is built from 16 residues. The CDR3 DNA is TGTGCCAGTAGTATTCGCTCTAGCGGTGTTTTAGATACGCAGTATTTT. This gives the protein CASSIRSSGVLDTQYF.

The J gene is TRBJ1-6, the V gene TRBV7-9, with D possibly matching TRBD1 (5 bases). The CDR3 runs to 16 residues. Germline V gene sequence: CDR1 SEHNR, CDR2 FQNEAQ (reference sequence). Trimming removed 5 bases at V and 2 bases at J, with 13 bases between. The CDR3 protein is CASSPAGGTYNSPLHF. The CDR3 nucleotides are TGTGCCAGCAGCCCGGCCGGGGGTACCTATAATTCACCCCTCCACTTT. The complete variable domain, with remaining parts taken from reference TRBV7-9 and TRBJ1-6, reads DTGVSQNPRHKITKRGQNVTFRCDPISEHNRLYWYRQTLGQGPEFLTYFQNEAQLEKSRLLSDRFSAERPKGSFSTLEIQRTEQGDSAMYLCASSPAGGTYNSPLHFGNGTRLTVT.